Following are 31 T cell receptor beta chains from one sample sequenced in a study of shared clonotypes between healthy human individuals. Some clones are missing from TCRdb's copy, which holds only in-frame ones; the method was immunoSEQ multiplex PCR. The repertoire holds fewer than 650,000 clones, with 75% to 85% as singletons. Sequenced material: PBMCs. The receptor set was obtained from a woman in her thirties or forties in good health. Some clones in this sample may be carry-over from other donors' samples.

The chain combines TRBV9 with TRBJ2-3; maybe TRBD2 (6 bases). The germline CDR1 and CDR2 sequences are SGDLS and YYNGEE. This CDR3 has 16 residues. V was shortened by 0 bases and J by 2 bases, with 13 bases between the two germline ends. CDR3 nucleotide sequence: TGTGCCAGCAGCGTAGGAATTAGCGGCTCCACAGATACGCAGTATTTT. It specifies CASSVGISGSTDTQYF.

The genes are TRBV2 and TRBJ2-2, with 7 bases fitting TRBD2. Unmatched junction bases numbered 3, after V lost 6 bases and J lost 2 bases. The V gene's germline CDR1 is SNHLY and CDR2 FYNNEI. CDR3 length: 14 amino acids. CDR3 nucleotide sequence: TGTGCCAGCAGCCGGGACTATAACACCGGGGAGCTGTTTTTT. It translates to CASSRDYNTGELFF. Full variable domain (rest looked up from reference TRBV2 and TRBJ2-2): EPEVTQTPSHQVTQMGQEVILRCVPISNHLYFYWYRQILGQKVEFLVSFYNNEISEKSEIFDDQFSVERPDGSNFTLKIRSTKLEDSAMYFCASSRDYNTGELFFGEGSRLTVL.

The genes are TRBV6-1 and TRBJ1-1; possibly TRBD1 for D (5 bases). The CDR3 length is 15 residues. The V end lost 6 bases, the J end lost 3 bases, and 17 bases lay between the germline ends. CDR1 is MNHNS and CDR2 is SASEGT in the germline V gene. CDR3 sequence: CASRHSYRGYTEAFF. For the CDR3, the DNA is TGTGCCAGCAGGCACAGCTATAGGGGTTACACTGAAGCTTTCTTT.

This chain uses TRBV10-3 with TRBJ1-4, with 7 bases matching TRBD1. The V gene's germline CDR1 is ENHRY and CDR2 SYGVKD. This CDR3 is 14 amino acids long. With V trimmed by 6 bases and J by 8 bases, 9 bases remained unmatched. Written as DNA, the CDR3 is TGTGCCATCAGACCGGACAGGACTGGGGAAAAACTGTTTTTT. Translating it yields CAIRPDRTGEKLFF.

J is TRBJ2-2 and V is TRBV18, with 8 bases matching TRBD1. The CDR3 runs 16 residues. Trimming took 3 bases from V and 4 from J; bases not matched to a gene: 7. CDR1 is KGHSH and CDR2 is LQKENI in the germline V gene. The CDR3 nucleotides read TGTGCCAGCTCACCTCCGAACGGACAGGGCACCGGGGAGCTGTTTTTT. As protein: CASSPPNGQGTGELFF.

The rearrangement links TRBV4-2 to TRBJ1-3, with D perhaps matching TRBD1 (5 bases). Deletions cut 1 base from V and 0 bases from J, with 10 bases between. The CDR3 spans 16 residues. The germline CDR1 and CDR2 sequences are LGHNA and YNFKEQ. The CDR3 DNA sequence: TGTGCCAGCAGCCAAGCACAGGCAACCTCTGGAAACACCATATATTTT. This encodes CASSQAQATSGNTIYF.

This clone was found a few times. V and J are TRBV7-8 and TRBJ2-3; the D is unclear. Looked up from germline, CDR1 is SGHVS and CDR2 is FQNEAQ. Deletions cut 3 bases from V and 6 bases from J, with 16 bases between. CDR3 size: 15 residues. CDR3 sequence: CASSFSPTAADTQYF. In nucleotides, the CDR3 is TGTGCCAGCAGCTTCTCCCCAACCGCAGCGGATACGCAGTATTTT.

The rearrangement links TRBV2 to TRBJ2-7, with unresolved D. This CDR3 is 12 amino acids long. The germline V gene has CDR1 SNHLY and CDR2 FYNNEI. Trimming took 8 bases from V and 2 from J, leaving 10 bases between them. CDR3 protein: CASGPLTYEQYF. The CDR3 region has the DNA TGTGCCAGCGGACCCTTGACCTACGAGCAGTACTTC.

This chain joins TRBV7-9 and TRBJ2-5, with a tentative D call TRBD2 (6 bases). CDR1 is SEHNR, CDR2 FQNEAQ, per germline (reference sequence). Trimming stripped 5 bases from V and 4 bases from J, with 8 bases between. This CDR3 spans 12 amino acids. The CDR3: CASSGGLETQYF. The DNA for the CDR3 is TGTGCCAGCAGCGGAGGGCTAGAGACCCAGTACTTC. The variable domain in full, with the rest retrieved from reference TRBV7-9 and TRBJ2-5, is DTGVSQNPRHKITKRGQNVTFRCDPISEHNRLYWYRQTLGQGPEFLTYFQNEAQLEKSRLLSDRFSAERPKGSFSTLEIQRTEQGDSAMYLCASSGGLETQYFGPGTRLLVL.

V and J are TRBV7-2 and TRBJ2-6; D perhaps matches TRBD2 (5 bases). This CDR3 contains 18 residues. V lost 2 bases to trimming and J lost 0 bases, with 14 bases between them. Germline CDR1 is SGHTA and CDR2 is FQGNSA. The CDR3 DNA reads TGTGCCAGCAGCTTAAGTCTCTTCGGACTCTCTGGGGCCAACGTCCTGACTTTC. Translating it yields CASSLSLFGLSGANVLTF.

Remarks on this clone: A read error is possible here, since a much larger clone lies one base away. The rearrangement joins TRBV30 to TRBJ2-3, with 7 bases fitting TRBD2. Germline V gene sequence: CDR1 GTSNPN, CDR2 SVGIG (reference sequence). J gave up 5 bases and V 8 bases, and 16 bases lay outside the gene matches. The CDR3 extends over 15 amino acids. CDR3 in amino acids: CARGGSWRAVDTQYF. The CDR3 bases are TGTGCCCGGGGAGGGAGCTGGAGGGCAGTAGATACGCAGTATTTT.

This rearrangement joins TRBV4-2 to TRBJ2-3; TRBD1 is a possible D gene (5 bases). This CDR3 region has 13 residues. Trimming stripped 0 bases from V and 6 bases from J, with 7 bases between. CDR1 and CDR2 (germline): LGHNA, YNFKEQ. The CDR3 protein is CASSQDRVDTQYF. The CDR3 DNA is TGTGCCAGCAGCCAAGACAGGGTGGATACGCAGTATTTT.

As DNA, the CDR3 is TGTGCCAGCAGCAATGGGTCGAACAATGAGCAGTTCTTC. It translates to CASSNGSNNEQFF. V usage is TRBV21-1 and J usage is TRBJ2-1. TRBV21-1 is a pseudogene locus. The CDR3 runs 13 residues.

The CDR3: CASSLGLAGGTSYEQYF. Here the CDR3 DNA reads TGTGCCAGCAGCTTGGGACTAGCGGGAGGAACCTCCTACGAGCAGTACTTC. The chain carries TRBV7-8 and TRBJ2-7; 15 bases align to TRBD2. Trimming at V came to 3 bases and at J to 0 bases, leaving 3 bases not matched to a gene. This CDR3 is built from 17 residues. CDR1 is SGHVS, CDR2 FQNEAQ, per germline.

The V gene is TRBV7-9, the J gene TRBJ1-2; D is undetermined. Per the germline V gene, CDR1 is SEHNR and CDR2 is FQNEAQ (reference sequence). The CDR3 spans 14 residues. Trimming took off 4 bases at V and 7 bases at J, with 16 bases between the two ends. The CDR3 loop is CASSSPGEYGGYTF. The CDR3, as DNA: TGTGCCAGCAGCTCACCGGGCGAGTATGGTGGCTACACCTTC.

Here the CDR3 reads CASSNRLAGVHEQFF. CDR3 DNA sequence: TGTGCCAGCAGCAACAGACTAGCGGGAGTCCATGAGCAGTTCTTC. V is TRBV7-6 and J is TRBJ2-1; 12 bases agree with TRBD2. CDR3 length: 15 amino acids. V shed 5 bases and J 8 bases; nucleotides not matched to a gene: 7. Germline values: CDR1 SGHVS, CDR2 FNYEAQ.

As to this clone: Other DNA sequences in this sample translate to the same CDR3. J is TRBJ2-7 and V is TRBV5-5, with 9 positions matching TRBD2. V shed 0 bases and J 0 bases; nucleotides not matched to a gene: 1. CDR1 is SGHKS and CDR2 is YYEKEE in the germline V gene (reference sequence). CDR3 length: 15 amino acids. CDR3 amino acids: CASSLGLADSYEQYF. The CDR3 DNA reads TGTGCCAGCAGCTTGGGACTAGCGGACTCCTACGAGCAGTACTTC.

This chain links TRBV28 with TRBJ1-2, with a possible D match to TRBD1 (6 bases). With 5 bases removed from V and 4 bases from J, the gap between germline ends came to 14 bases. Per germline, CDR1 MDHEN and CDR2 SYDVKM. CDR3 length: 14 amino acids. The CDR3 region is CASSPGQPLYGYTF. CDR3 DNA: TGTGCCAGCAGTCCAGGACAGCCCCTCTATGGCTACACCTTC.

For this clone: A far larger clone lies a single base away; this is likely a read error. The DNA of the CDR3 is TGTGCCAGCAGCCAAGACGAGGGGCAGGGCGTCGACGAGCGGTACTTC. Translating gives CASSQDEGQGVDERYF. The rearrangement uses TRBV4-2 and TRBJ2-5; D may correspond to TRBD1 or TRBD2 (5 bases each). With 0 bases removed from V and 13 bases from J, the gap between germline ends came to 24 bases. CDR1 is LGHNA, CDR2 YNFKEQ, per germline. The CDR3 has 16 residues.

The gene calls are TRBV9 and TRBJ1-2, with D perhaps TRBD1 (5 bases). This CDR3 region has 15 residues. V lost 3 bases and J 5 bases, leaving 17 bases between the germline ends. The germline CDR1 and CDR2 sequences are SGDLS and YYNGEE. The CDR3 DNA reads TGTGCCAGCAGCGCCACAAACCTACGACAGTATGGCTACACCTTC. Translation gives CASSATNLRQYGYTF.

The V gene is TRBV7-9, the J gene TRBJ2-1; D perhaps matches TRBD1 (6 bases). This CDR3 contains 16 residues. Trimming shortened V by 5 bases and J by 4 bases, and 18 bases separated the two germline ends. Germline V gene sequence: CDR1 SEHNR, CDR2 FQNEAQ (reference sequence). The CDR3 reads CASSPQGSSGYNEQFF. CDR3 sequence (DNA): TGTGCCAGCAGCCCACAGGGCTCCTCAGGGTACAATGAGCAGTTCTTC.

The chain employs TRBV15 and TRBJ2-3, with D perhaps matching TRBD2 (6 bases). CDR1 and CDR2 (germline): LNHNV, YYDKDF (reference sequence). The ends were cut back, 0 bases at V and 2 bases at J, with 18 bases in the middle. This CDR3 is 18 amino acids long. The CDR3 here is CATSRDWSVGGTTDTQYF. The CDR3 nucleotides read TGTGCCACCAGCAGAGATTGGTCAGTTGGCGGGACCACAGATACGCAGTATTTT.

The chain couples TRBV28 to TRBJ2-1; D perhaps matches TRBD1 (6 bases). Trimming cost V 4 bases and J 6 bases, with 16 bases left between them. CDR1 and CDR2 (germline): MDHEN, SYDVKM. This CDR3 is 15 amino acids long. This chain's CDR3 is CASSSTGSRANEQFF. The CDR3 bases are TGTGCCAGCAGTTCAACAGGGTCTCGGGCCAATGAGCAGTTCTTC. Full variable domain (remainder filled in from reference TRBV28 and TRBJ2-1): DVKVTQSSRYLVKRTGEKVFLECVQDMDHENMFWYRQDPGLGLRLIYFSYDVKMKEKGDIPEGYSVSREKKERFSLILESASTNQTSMYLCASSSTGSRANEQFFGPGTRLTVL.

The V call is TRBV28, the J call TRBJ2-2; TRBD1 or TRBD2 may be the D gene (5 bases each). The germline CDR1 and CDR2 sequences are MDHEN and SYDVKM. V was cut by 5 bases and J by 1 base, with 14 bases left in between. The CDR3 runs 16 residues. The CDR3 loop reads CASSPPRGRNTGELFF. The CDR3, as DNA: TGTGCCAGCAGTCCACCGAGGGGCCGGAACACCGGGGAGCTGTTTTTT.

This rearrangement joins TRBV27 to TRBJ1-6; TRBD1 matches 9 bases. This CDR3 contains 14 residues. Germline V gene lookup returns CDR1 MNHEY and CDR2 SMNVEV (reference sequence). Losses at the gene ends were 7 bases for V and 10 bases for J; bases not matched to a gene: 8. The CDR3 region is CASKPGQGYSPLHF. As DNA, the CDR3 is TGTGCCAGCAAACCGGGACAGGGTTACTCACCCCTCCACTTT.

The V and J genes are TRBV27 and TRBJ2-7; no clear D. Germline lookup yields CDR1 MNHEY and CDR2 SMNVEV (reference sequence). There are 12 residues in the CDR3. V lost 5 bases and J lost 4, with 9 bases in between. The CDR3 DNA is TGTGCCAGCAGTCATATGGGGTACGAGCAGTACTTC. Translation: CASSHMGYEQYF.

In DNA, the CDR3 is TGTGCCAGCAGTTACTCGCCAGGGAATCAGCCCCAGCATTTT. Protein: CASSYSPGNQPQHF. The chain is built from TRBV6-5 and TRBJ1-5, with D possibly TRBD1 on 5 matching bases. The germline V gene has CDR1 MNHEY and CDR2 SVGAGI. The CDR3 extends over 14 amino acids. V shed 0 bases and J shed 4 bases, with 7 bases lying between them.

The CDR3 DNA reads as TGTGCCAGTAGCCAGACGGAGGGCACAGATACGCAGTATTTT. Its protein product is CASSQTEGTDTQYF. The chain recombines TRBV19 with TRBJ2-3; D possibly corresponds to TRBD2 (5 bases). This CDR3 has 14 residues. CDR1 and CDR2 (germline): LNHDA, SQIVND (reference sequence). Between the trimmed V and J ends, which lost 6 bases and 1 base, there was a span of 11 bases.

The chain employs TRBV21-1 and TRBJ2-5; TRBD1 reflects the table's D call only, with no check against the DNA. TRBV21-1 is marked as a pseudogene. There are 13 residues in the CDR3. CDR3 amino acids: CASSKDREETQYF. The CDR3 nucleotides are TGTGCCAGCAGCAAAGACAGGGAAGAGACCCAGTACTTC.

The chain is built from TRBV4-1 and TRBJ1-4; D not resolved. CDR1 is MGHRA, CDR2 YSYEKL, per germline. CDR3 size: 12 residues. Trimming cost V 4 bases and J 7 bases, with 7 bases left between them. CDR3 sequence (DNA): TGCGCCAGCAGCCCCTTGGGTGAAAAACTGTTTTTT. Its translation: CASSPLGEKLFF.

A word on this clone: A much larger clonotype is one base distant, so this may be a read error. This CDR3 fails to terminate in the conserved phenylalanine or tryptophan, so it likely reflects a read error. This rearrangement joins TRBV5-1 to TRBJ2-7; 9 positions match TRBD1. CDR1 SGHRS and CDR2 YFSETQ come from the germline V gene. With 4 bases clipped from V and 3 bases from J, the junction kept 8 bases outside the gene matches. This CDR3 contains 15 residues. The CDR3 nucleotides are TGCGCCAGCAGCCCATCTCGACAGGGGGTCTACGAGCAGTACTCC. The encoded protein is CASSPSRQGVYEQYS.